This T cell receptor (beta chain) was obtained from a study of identical twins. MiXCR, applied by TCRdb to the 5' RACE reads, yields one record per CDR3 protein. The sample lists around 670,000 distinct CDR3 sequences; around 5.7% were seen once. In every case, the donor was a healthy Caucasian. This clonotype has a count of ten or more. Antigen specificity is unknown. CDR3 length: 11 amino acids. The V gene lost 1 base and the J gene lost 8 bases, with 8 bases spanning the gap. The germline V gene has CDR1 DFQATT and CDR2 SNEGSKA (reference sequence). Study results and limitations: Twins shared out-of-frame alpha sequences with excess low generation probability. Insertions were fewer in abundant cord blood beta clonotypes, whereas memory repertoires showed none of this pattern. Models underestimated how often monozygotic twins shared out-of-frame TCR alpha.

The sample was naive T cells sorted from blood. The chain uses TRBV20-1 and TRBJ1-2; D gene uncertain. The sequence was collected from a man younger than 35 in good health. In DNA, the CDR3 is TGCAGTGCTAGAGTTTCCGGGGGCTACACCTTC. Its translation is CSARVSGGYTF.